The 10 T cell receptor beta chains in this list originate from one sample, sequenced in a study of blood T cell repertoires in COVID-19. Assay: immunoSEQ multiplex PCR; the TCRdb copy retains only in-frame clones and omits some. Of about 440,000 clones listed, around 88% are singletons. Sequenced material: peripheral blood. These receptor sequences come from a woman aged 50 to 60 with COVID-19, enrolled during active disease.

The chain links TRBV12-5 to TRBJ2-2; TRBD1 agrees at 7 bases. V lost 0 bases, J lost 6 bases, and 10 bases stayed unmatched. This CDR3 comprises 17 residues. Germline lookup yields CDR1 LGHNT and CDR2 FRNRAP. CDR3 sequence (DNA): TGTGCTAGTGGTTTGGTTCTTCAGGGGGTTAGGGCCGGGGAGCTGTTTTTT. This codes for CASGLVLQGVRAGELFF.

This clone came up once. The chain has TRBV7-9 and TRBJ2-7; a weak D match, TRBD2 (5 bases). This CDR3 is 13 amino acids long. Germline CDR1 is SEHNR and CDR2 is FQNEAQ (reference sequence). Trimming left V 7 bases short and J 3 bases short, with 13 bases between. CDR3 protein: CASNSGTNYEQYF. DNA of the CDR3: TGTGCCAGCAACTCGGGAACCAACTACGAGCAGTACTTC.

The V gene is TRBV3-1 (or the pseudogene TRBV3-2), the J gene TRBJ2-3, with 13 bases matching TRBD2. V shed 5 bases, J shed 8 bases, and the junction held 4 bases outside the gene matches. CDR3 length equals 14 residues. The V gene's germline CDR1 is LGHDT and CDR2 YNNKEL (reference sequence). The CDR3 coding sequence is TGTGCCAGCAGCTCTGGACTAGCGGGGGTTACGCAGTATTTT. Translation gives CASSSGLAGVTQYF.

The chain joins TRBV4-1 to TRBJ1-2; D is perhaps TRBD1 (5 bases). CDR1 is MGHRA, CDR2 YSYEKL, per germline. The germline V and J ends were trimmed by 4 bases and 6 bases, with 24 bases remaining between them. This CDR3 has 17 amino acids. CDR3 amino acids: CASSPGLRERRGDGYTF. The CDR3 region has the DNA TGCGCCAGCAGCCCCGGGTTGCGAGAACGGCGGGGCGATGGCTACACCTTC.

This CDR3 reads CASSVTGDGGGELFF. CDR3 nucleotides: TGTGCCAGCAGCGTAACAGGGGATGGTGGCGGGGAGCTGTTTTTT. The gene calls are TRBV9 and TRBJ2-2; 7 positions agree with TRBD1. The V gene end was trimmed by 1 base and the J gene end by 7 bases; junction bases not matched to a gene: 7. The V gene's germline CDR1 is SGDLS and CDR2 YYNGEE. CDR3 length equals 15 residues.

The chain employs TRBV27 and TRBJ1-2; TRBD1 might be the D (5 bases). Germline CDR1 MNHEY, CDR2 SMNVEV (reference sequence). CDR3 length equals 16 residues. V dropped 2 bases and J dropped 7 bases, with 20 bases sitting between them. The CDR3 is CASSLRPGREESGYTF. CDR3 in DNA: TGTGCCAGCAGTTTACGACCGGGACGGGAGGAAAGTGGCTACACCTTC.

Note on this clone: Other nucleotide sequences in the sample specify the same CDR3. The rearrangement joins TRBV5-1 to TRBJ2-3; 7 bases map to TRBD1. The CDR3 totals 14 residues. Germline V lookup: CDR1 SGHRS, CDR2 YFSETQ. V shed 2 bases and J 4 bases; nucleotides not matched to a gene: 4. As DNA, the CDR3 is TGCGCCAGCAGCTTCCGACAGGGCGCAGATACGCAGTATTTT. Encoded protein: CASSFRQGADTQYF.

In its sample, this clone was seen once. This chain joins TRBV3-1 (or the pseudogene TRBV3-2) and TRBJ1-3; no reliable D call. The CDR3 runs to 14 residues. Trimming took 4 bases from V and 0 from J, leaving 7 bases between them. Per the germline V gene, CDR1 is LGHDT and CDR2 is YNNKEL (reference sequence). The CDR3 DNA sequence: TGTGCCAGCAGCCCGAGCCCCTCTGGAAACACCATATATTTT. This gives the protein CASSPSPSGNTIYF.

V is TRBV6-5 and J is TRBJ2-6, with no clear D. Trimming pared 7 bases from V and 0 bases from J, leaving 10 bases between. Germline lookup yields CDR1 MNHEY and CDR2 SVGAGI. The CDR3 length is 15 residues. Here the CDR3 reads CASTSDFSGANVLTF. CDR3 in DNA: TGTGCCAGCACCTCTGACTTCTCTGGGGCCAACGTCCTGACTTTC.

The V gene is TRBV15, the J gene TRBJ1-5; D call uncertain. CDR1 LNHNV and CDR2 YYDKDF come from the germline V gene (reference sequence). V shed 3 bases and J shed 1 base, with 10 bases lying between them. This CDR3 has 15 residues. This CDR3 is CATSREPRSNQPQHF. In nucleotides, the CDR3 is TGTGCCACCAGCAGGGAGCCAAGGAGCAATCAGCCCCAGCATTTT.